The 15 T cell receptor beta chains given below trace back to one sample, sequenced in a study of beta chain features in type 1 diabetes (dated by TCRdb to 2016 to 2018). Library preparation was by the immunoSEQ multiplex PCR assay. The entire amount of isolated RNA was reverse transcribed using the High Capacity cDNA Reverse Transcription Kit, so the sequenced TCRB transcripts were expressed ones. As stored in TCRdb, this immuneACCESS dataset retains in-frame rearrangements with V and J assigned. A fraction of the clones does not appear; measured against another copy, unresolved V genes explain less than half of the discrepancy, and the remainder lacks a known reason. Recorded for this sample are nearly 350,000 clones; roughly 8% of them occurred a single time. The ten largest make up 0.44% of the sample. The sequencing sample was made of central memory CD4+ T cells from blood. Source of these receptors: a woman under 30 in good health.

This chain connects TRBV4-3 to TRBJ2-7, with 9 nucleotides matching TRBD2. The CDR3 consists of 17 residues. Trimming at V came to 2 bases and at J to 2 bases, leaving 10 bases not matched to a gene. Germline CDR1 LGHNA, CDR2 YSLEER. In DNA, the CDR3 is TGCGCCAGCAGCCAAAGTCCAACTAGCGGGCCCGCCTACGAGCAGTACTTC. Its protein product is CASSQSPTSGPAYEQYF.

The chain couples TRBV7-2 to TRBJ2-5; no firm D call. V was cut by 4 bases and J by 4 bases, with 7 bases left in between. This CDR3 comprises 12 residues. Germline CDR1 and CDR2: SGHTA and FQGNSA. CDR3 bases: TGTGCCAGCAGCTCAAGGCGAGAGACCCAGTACTTC. This gives the protein CASSSRRETQYF.

A few counts support this clone. This rearrangement joins TRBV18 to TRBJ2-7, with D tentatively TRBD1 (6 bases). Trimming took off 1 base at V and 3 bases at J, with 10 bases between the two ends. Germline V gene data show CDR1 as KGHSH and CDR2 as LQKENI. CDR3 length equals 14 residues. The CDR3 reads CASSPLDRSYEQYF. The CDR3 coding sequence is TGTGCCAGCTCACCACTGGACAGAAGCTACGAGCAGTACTTC.

This clone was observed at least ten times. The V and J genes are TRBV14 and TRBJ2-1; D ambiguous. The CDR3 loop spans 16 amino acids. Germline V CDR1 and CDR2: SGHDN, FVKESK. V gave up 1 base and J gave up 3 bases, with 13 bases separating them. DNA for the CDR3: TGTGCCAGCAGCCAAGGTGTTCAGAGGTTCTACAATGAGCAGTTCTTC. Encoded protein: CASSQGVQRFYNEQFF.

This clone was counted only a few times. The gene calls are TRBV6-5 and TRBJ1-2; weak D call: TRBD1 (6 bases). The germline gives CDR1 MNHEY, CDR2 SVGAGI. Trimming cost V 6 bases and J 2 bases, with 13 bases left between them. CDR3 size: 14 residues. As DNA, the CDR3 is TGTGCCAGCAGAATCGACAGGCGGAACTATGGCTACACCTTC. Its protein product is CASRIDRRNYGYTF.

Turning to this clone: Other nucleotide sequences from this sample produce the same CDR3. This chain links TRBV20-1 with TRBJ1-1; D unclear. V shed 6 bases and J shed 1 base, with 6 bases lying between them. This CDR3 is 11 amino acids long. Per germline, CDR1 DFQATT and CDR2 SNEGSKA (reference sequence). The CDR3 nucleotides read TGCAGTGCGTACAGGAACACTGAAGCTTTCTTT. Its protein product is CSAYRNTEAFF.

This clone was picked up a small number of times. The chain employs TRBV7-2 and TRBJ2-2; 8 bases map to TRBD2. The germline CDR1 and CDR2 sequences are SGHTA and FQGNSA. Germline trimming cut 5 bases from V and 1 base from J; bases unmatched to any gene: 6. This CDR3 has 16 residues. The CDR3 sequence: CASSPPGLVNTGELFF. The CDR3 nucleotides are TGTGCCAGCAGCCCACCGGGACTAGTGAACACCGGGGAGCTGTTTTTT.

The chain is built from TRBV2 and TRBJ2-7; either TRBD1 or TRBD2 may supply D (6 bases each). The CDR3 extends over 14 amino acids. The V end was cut by 5 bases, the J end by 5 bases, with 16 bases between. CDR1 and CDR2 (germline): SNHLY, FYNNEI. DNA of the CDR3: TGTGCCAGCAGTAGGGGGGAGAGGGTCCACGAGCAGTACTTC. It specifies CASSRGERVHEQYF.

This clone has only a few counts. The chain joins TRBV19 to TRBJ2-3; perhaps D is TRBD1 or TRBD2 (5 bases each). The V gene's germline CDR1 is LNHDA and CDR2 SQIVND (reference sequence). The V gene lost 6 bases and the J gene lost 2 bases, with 18 bases spanning the gap. This CDR3 has 16 residues. The DNA for the CDR3 is TGTGCCAGTAGACCCCACCGGGACGGGAACACAGATACGCAGTATTTT. Translation: CASRPHRDGNTDTQYF.

The chain couples TRBV5-8 to TRBJ2-5; perhaps D is TRBD1 or TRBD2 (5 bases each). The germline gives CDR1 SGHTS, CDR2 YDEGEE. V was pared by 6 bases and J by 1 base, with 19 bases between. The CDR3 consists of 16 residues. This chain's CDR3 is CASNLGGRGAQETQYF. The CDR3 bases are TGTGCCAGCAACTTAGGAGGAAGAGGGGCCCAAGAGACCCAGTACTTC.

This clone was seen at least ten times. This chain connects TRBV7-9 to TRBJ1-1; D is ambiguous. Trimming pared 6 bases from V and 2 bases from J, leaving 16 bases between. From germline, CDR1 is SEHNR and CDR2 FQNEAQ (reference sequence). The CDR3 contains 15 residues. CDR3 sequence reads: CASRPTAQINTEAFF. The CDR3 region has the DNA TGTGCCAGCAGACCCACAGCGCAAATTAACACTGAAGCTTTCTTT.

The gene calls are TRBV6-5 and TRBJ1-5; 11 bases are a match to TRBD1. Germline V lookup: CDR1 MNHEY, CDR2 SVGAGI. This CDR3 is built from 14 residues. The V segment lost 6 bases and the J segment 5 bases; nucleotides outside the gene matches: 3. CDR3 sequence: CASRRTGGDQPQHF. The CDR3 coding sequence is TGTGCCAGCAGACGGACAGGGGGCGATCAGCCCCAGCATTTT.

This chain links TRBV29-1 with TRBJ2-5; either TRBD1 or TRBD2 may fit D (6 bases each). The CDR3 contains 12 residues. The V and J ends lost 6 bases and 5 bases respectively, with 13 bases between them. Looked up from germline, CDR1 is SQVTM and CDR2 is ANQGSEA. The chain's CDR3 is CSVLGGGETQYF. The CDR3 DNA follows: TGCAGCGTCCTGGGGGGCGGGGAGACCCAGTACTTC. The full variable domain, its missing parts supplied by reference TRBV29-1 and TRBJ2-5, is SAVISQKPSRDICQRGTSLTIQCQVDSQVTMMFWYRQQPGQSLTLIATANQGSEATYESGFVIDKFPISRPNLTFSTLTVSNMSPEDSSIYLCSVLGGGETQYFGPGTRLLVL.

The sample holds a few counts of this clone. Additional DNA sequences in this sample encode the identical CDR3. The chain links TRBV7-6 to TRBJ2-7, with 10 nucleotides matching TRBD1. The germline gives CDR1 SGHVS, CDR2 FNYEAQ. This CDR3 has 14 amino acids. The J segment lost 2 bases and the V segment lost 5 bases, leaving 3 bases of the junction unmatched. The CDR3 DNA reads as TGTGCCAGCAGCCCCGGGACAGGGGCCTACGAGCAGTACTTC. Translated: CASSPGTGAYEQYF.

The rearrangement uses TRBV10-3 and TRBJ2-2; 14 bases map to TRBD2. The CDR3 is 17 residues long. In germline, CDR1 is ENHRY, CDR2 SYGVKD. Germline trimming cut 11 bases from V and 3 bases from J; bases unmatched to any gene: 11. The CDR3: CAVTGTSGSLDTGELFF. CDR3 nucleotide sequence: TGTGCCGTAACCGGGACTAGCGGGAGTCTAGACACCGGGGAGCTGTTTTTT.